The 21 T cell receptor beta chains below were found in one sample sequenced in a study of T cells after yellow fever vaccination. TCRdb independently ran MiXCR on the 5' RACE reads; one entry per CDR3 protein. Here the sample spans 350,000 to 450,000 distinct CDR3 sequences, approximately 5.7% being singletons. The material was PBMCs, obtained 5 days after the yellow fever booster vaccination. The source is a man in his thirties or forties who received the YFV17D yellow fever vaccine.

The chain recombines TRBV7-9 with TRBJ2-1, with TRBD2 matching 8 bases. The CDR3 spans 17 residues. CDR1 SEHNR and CDR2 FQNEAQ come from the germline V gene (reference sequence). V dropped 4 bases and J dropped 4; count of bases not matched to a gene: 12. The CDR3 is CASSSSTRTSNYNEQFF. The CDR3 DNA sequence: TGTGCCAGCAGCTCTAGCACCAGGACTAGCAATTACAATGAGCAGTTCTTC.

This clonotype was detected a few times. V gene TRBV20-1 combines with J gene TRBJ2-7; D unresolved. The CDR3 runs 10 residues. Germline V lookup: CDR1 DFQATT, CDR2 SNEGSKA (reference sequence). The ends were cut back, 3 bases at V and 5 bases at J, with 5 bases in the middle. DNA of the CDR3: TGCAGTGCTAGCACCCACGAGCAGTACTTC. Protein: CSASTHEQYF.

This clonotype came up a few times. V gene TRBV20-1 combines with J gene TRBJ2-5; possibly TRBD1 or TRBD2 for D (6 bases each). The CDR3 loop spans 13 amino acids. The germline CDR1 and CDR2 sequences are DFQATT and SNEGSKA (reference sequence). V dropped 2 bases and J dropped 4 bases, with 11 bases sitting between them. CDR3 DNA sequence: TGCAGTGCTAGAAAACAGGGAGGAGAGACCCAGTACTTC. It translates to CSARKQGGETQYF.

The chain recombines TRBV6-2 or TRBV6-3 with TRBJ2-1; D remains ambiguous. Germline V gene sequence: CDR1 MNHEY, CDR2 SVGEGT. Between the trimmed V and J ends, which lost 3 bases and 5 bases, there was a span of 8 bases. This CDR3 has 13 residues. CDR3 bases: TGTGCCAGCAGTTATCCGTTAAACAATGAGCAGTTCTTC. This encodes CASSYPLNNEQFF.

The V gene is TRBV20-1, the J gene TRBJ2-3; 10 bases are shared with TRBD1. There are 13 residues in the CDR3. The trim removed 4 bases at V and 6 bases at J, leaving 4 bases unmatched. The germline CDR1 and CDR2 sequences are DFQATT and SNEGSKA (reference sequence). The CDR3 nucleotides are TGCAGTGCTACGACAGGGGGCAGGGATACGCAGTATTTT. It yields the protein CSATTGGRDTQYF.

This clonotype has at least ten counts. The rearrangement joins TRBV20-1 to TRBJ1-5; D is possibly TRBD1 (5 bases). Germline loops: CDR1 DFQATT, CDR2 SNEGSKA (reference sequence). The CDR3 sequence is 13 residues long. Between the trimmed V and J ends, which lost 3 bases and 4 bases, there was a span of 10 bases. In nucleotides, the CDR3 is TGCAGTGCTAGTGTTGGGGGTAATCAGCCCCAGCATTTT. As protein: CSASVGGNQPQHF.

This clonotype was detected only a few times. J is TRBJ2-2 and V is TRBV29-1; perhaps TRBD2 as D (6 bases). Germline loops: CDR1 SQVTM, CDR2 ANQGSEA. V lost 5 bases to trimming and J lost 4 bases, with 14 bases between them. This CDR3 comprises 14 residues. This CDR3 reads CSVTGLLGTGELFF. CDR3 DNA: TGCAGCGTTACGGGACTGTTGGGCACCGGGGAGCTGTTTTTT.

The V call is TRBV7-2, the J call TRBJ2-7, with 9 bases fitting TRBD2. The V segment lost 3 bases and the J segment 4 bases; nucleotides outside the gene matches: 13. In germline, CDR1 is SGHTA, CDR2 FQGNSA. This CDR3 has 17 residues. The CDR3 loop is CASSLNPGGGRAYEQYF. CDR3 nucleotide sequence: TGTGCCAGCAGCTTGAATCCCGGGGGCGGGAGGGCATACGAGCAGTACTTC.

This chain joins TRBV10-3 and TRBJ2-5, with D unclear. V lost 2 bases to trimming and J lost 5 bases, with 12 bases between them. Germline assignment: CDR1 ENHRY and CDR2 SYGVKD. The CDR3 length is 14 residues. DNA for the CDR3: TGTGCCATCAGTGAGGCCGACCGGGCGGAGACCCAGTACTTC. It specifies CAISEADRAETQYF.

The rearrangement uses TRBV12-3 or TRBV12-4 and TRBJ2-5; a possible D gene is TRBD1 (5 bases). The CDR3 consists of 16 residues. V gave up 7 bases and J gave up 0 bases, with 18 bases separating them. CDR3 residues: CASNIEGAGNQETQYF. CDR3 nucleotide sequence: TGTGCCAGCAACATAGAAGGGGCTGGGAACCAAGAGACCCAGTACTTC.

This clonotype was detected ten times or more. The chain links TRBV4-2 to TRBJ2-1; possibly TRBD1 for D (5 bases). Germline V gives CDR1 LGHNA, CDR2 YNFKEQ. This CDR3 comprises 13 residues. V was pared by 4 bases and J by 7 bases, with 11 bases between. The CDR3 spells CASSPRGMNEQFF. CDR3 nucleotide sequence: TGTGCCAGCAGCCCTAGGGGAATGAATGAGCAGTTCTTC.

Ten or more counts support this clonotype. The CDR3 sequence is CASRRGPTSGANVLTF. In nucleotides, the CDR3 is TGTGCCAGCAGGAGGGGGCCCACCTCTGGGGCCAACGTCCTGACTTTC. V gene TRBV12-3 or TRBV12-4 combines with J gene TRBJ2-6; 7 nucleotides line up with TRBD1. The length of the CDR3 is 16 residues. V trimming: 6 bases; J trimming: 0 bases; junction bases outside the gene matches: 5.

The table lists this clonotype with many counts. The chain is built from TRBV28 and TRBJ2-5; no definite D call. Germline lookup yields CDR1 MDHEN and CDR2 SYDVKM. The CDR3 is 15 residues long. V lost 5 bases and J 0 bases, leaving 13 bases between the germline ends. The CDR3 DNA reads as TGTGCCAGCAGTACCCTTCTAGGGCACCAAGAGACCCAGTACTTC. Amino acid sequence: CASSTLLGHQETQYF.

This clonotype was observed many times. This chain connects TRBV29-1 to TRBJ1-2; no definite D call. The CDR3 loop spans 10 amino acids. Germline values: CDR1 SQVTM, CDR2 ANQGSEA. The V gene lost 0 bases and the J gene lost 7 bases, with 3 bases spanning the gap. The CDR3 DNA reads TGCAGCGTTGAAGACCTTGGCTACACCTTC. This translates into CSVEDLGYTF.

This clonotype was picked up a small number of times. The genes are TRBV7-9 and TRBJ2-5, with no clear D. The CDR3 spans 13 residues. With 4 bases removed from V and 0 bases from J, the gap between germline ends came to 6 bases. Per the germline V gene, CDR1 is SEHNR and CDR2 is FQNEAQ (reference sequence). CDR3 DNA: TGTGCCAGCAGCTCATGGAACCAAGAGACCCAGTACTTC. Translating gives CASSSWNQETQYF.

This clonotype came up a few times. The chain uses TRBV4-2 and TRBJ2-3, with 11 bases matching TRBD2. The trim removed 1 base at V and 0 bases at J, leaving 3 bases unmatched. Germline loops: CDR1 LGHNA, CDR2 YNFKEQ. This CDR3 is built from 17 residues. This CDR3 is CASSQGTSGRSTDTQYF. The CDR3 DNA is TGTGCCAGCAGCCAAGGGACTAGCGGGCGAAGCACAGATACGCAGTATTTT.

This clonotype was found many times. This sequence joins TRBV7-6 and TRBJ2-1; unclear D gene. The germline V gene has CDR1 SGHVS and CDR2 FNYEAQ. The V gene lost 1 base and the J gene lost 7 bases, with 11 bases spanning the gap. This CDR3 is 14 amino acids long. The CDR3 protein is CASSLEGWQNEQFF. CDR3 DNA: TGTGCCAGCAGCTTAGAAGGCTGGCAGAATGAGCAGTTCTTC.

This clonotype was recorded at least ten times. V usage is TRBV6-2 or TRBV6-3 and J usage is TRBJ2-2; D not resolved. Germline CDR1 MNHEY, CDR2 SVGEGT. The CDR3 is made up of 16 amino acids. The V end lost 2 bases, the J end lost 5 bases, and 15 bases lay between the germline ends. The CDR3 sequence: CASSYIASRPTGELFF. DNA for the CDR3: TGTGCCAGCAGTTACATCGCCTCGCGACCGACCGGGGAGCTGTTTTTT.

In DNA, the CDR3 is TGTGCCAGCAGTGATACGGCTTACACTGAAGCTTTCTTT. Amino acid sequence: CASSDTAYTEAFF. The chain carries TRBV6-1 and TRBJ1-1, with D unresolved. The CDR3 has 13 residues. Trimming took 3 bases from V and 3 from J, leaving 8 bases between them. Germline loops: CDR1 MNHNS, CDR2 SASEGT.

The chain carries TRBV19 and TRBJ2-3, with D unresolved. The CDR3 spans 11 residues. V lost 3 bases and J lost 8, with 6 bases in between. Germline V lookup: CDR1 LNHDA, CDR2 SQIVND (reference sequence). The CDR3 coding sequence is TGTGCCAGTAGTATCAAGTCTACGCAGTATTTT. Amino acid sequence: CASSIKSTQYF.

The chain has TRBV4-2 and TRBJ2-5; 8 bases align to TRBD2. The germline CDR1 and CDR2 sequences are LGHNA and YNFKEQ. J gave up 2 bases and V 3 bases, and 5 bases lay outside the gene matches. The CDR3 spans 15 residues. The CDR3 reads CASSQVLAAQETQYF. In nucleotides, the CDR3 is TGTGCCAGCAGCCAGGTACTAGCGGCTCAAGAGACCCAGTACTTC.